The present T cell receptor beta chain was sequenced within a study of human versus mouse CDR3 diversity and MHC coevolution. Findings and limits, study-wide: By iCHAO1, human TCR beta clonotypes numbered about 1.6 million, the most. In humans, T-cell selection involved more than five MHC II alleles.

Concerning this clone: Its antigen is currently unknown.

The CDR3 contains 12 residues. V lost 9 bases, J lost 2 bases, and 10 bases lay in between. Germline CDR1 SNHLY, CDR2 FYNNEI. Some clones are missing from TCRdb's copy, which holds only in-frame ones; the method was immunoSEQ multiplex PCR. The sample has about 73,000 clones, 80% to 95% seen once. The clonotype comes from a person aged 30 to 69 in good health. J is TRBJ1-1 and V is TRBV2, with a tentative D call TRBD1 (6 bases). The sequenced sample was naive CD4+ T cells from blood. The subset here: CD45RO-negative CD62L-positive naive CD4 T cells. The CDR3 DNA is TGTGCCAGTGACAGGCTTAACACTGAAGCTTTCTTT. It codes for CASDRLNTEAFF.